This T cell receptor beta chain was sequenced during a study of shared T cell receptors in the human thymus. Only in-frame clones appear in the TCRdb table, and some are missing; sequencing was by immunoSEQ multiplex PCR. Of about 540,000 clones in the sample, around 82% are singletons; the top ten hold around 0.013%. Germline CDR1 is SGHRS and CDR2 is YFSETQ. With V trimmed by 4 bases and J by 8 bases, 10 bases remained unmatched. This CDR3 has 16 amino acids. The same sample was also used in a study of human thymus T cells. Per that paper: Corrective surgery for congenital heart defects was being performed on the healthy Finnish infants who served as donors. The source of the thymus tissue was resections taken during corrective heart surgery. Seemingly biased V and J gene usage marked thymic and blood repertoires.

This clonotype was sampled from a boy younger than two with a congenital heart defect. The sequenced material came from thymocytes. The rearrangement joins TRBV5-1 to TRBJ1-5, with 12 positions matching TRBD1. CDR3 sequence reads: CASSPGTGGLEKPQHF. The CDR3 DNA follows: TGCGCCAGCAGCCCGGGGACAGGGGGCTTAGAGAAGCCCCAGCATTTT.